These 17 T cell receptor beta chains originate from one sample sequenced in a study of shared clonotypes between healthy human individuals. Naive CD8 cells comprised CD45RO-negative, CCR7-positively selected cells, excluding terminally differentiated effector memory CD45RA+ cells. The method was immunoSEQ multiplex PCR; TCRdb's version includes in-frame clones alone and lacks a portion of them. Seen here are about 2.1 million clones, just under 95% observed once, and the top ten hold more than 1.5%. Sequencing was carried out using naive CD8+ T cells from PBMCs. Receptor source: a man between 18 and 35 years old in good health. Some clones in this sample may be carry-over from other donors' samples.

With respect to this clone: This specimen includes other DNA sequences encoding the same CDR3. The V gene is TRBV29-1, the J gene TRBJ2-2; D gene ambiguous. Trimming stripped 2 bases from V and 0 bases from J, with 4 bases between. The CDR3 loop spans 13 amino acids. CDR1 and CDR2 (germline): SQVTM, ANQGSEA. CDR3 DNA sequence: TGCAGCGTTGAACGGCCGAACACCGGGGAGCTGTTTTTT. It specifies CSVERPNTGELFF.

The rearrangement joins TRBV6-1 to TRBJ2-6; D remains ambiguous. V lost 6 bases and J lost 2, with 8 bases in between. This CDR3 contains 14 residues. Germline-derived CDR1 and CDR2 are MNHNS and SASEGT. The CDR3 sequence is CASSEDPGANVLTF. The CDR3 DNA follows: TGTGCCAGCAGCGAGGACCCTGGGGCCAACGTCCTGACTTTC.

With respect to this clone: Different DNA sequences within this sample yield the same CDR3. This chain connects TRBV6-1 to TRBJ2-7; D not resolved. V was pared by 6 bases and J by 0 bases, with 9 bases between. The CDR3 covers 13 residues. The V gene's germline CDR1 is MNHNS and CDR2 SASEGT. The CDR3 reads CASRGSNSYEQYF. CDR3 in DNA: TGTGCCAGCAGGGGCAGTAACTCCTACGAGCAGTACTTC.

J is TRBJ2-7 and V is TRBV10-3, with 10 positions matching TRBD1. The CDR3 totals 14 residues. Germline V gene sequence: CDR1 ENHRY, CDR2 SYGVKD. V shed 5 bases, J shed 4 bases, and the junction held 5 bases outside the gene matches. CDR3 nucleotides: TGTGCCATCAGTATCCCGGGACAGGGGTACGAGCAGTACTTC. Protein sequence: CAISIPGQGYEQYF.

Written as DNA, the CDR3 is TGCAGCGTTGAAAAGGCGGTACCCTACAATGAGCAGTTCTTC. Its protein is CSVEKAVPYNEQFF. The chain uses TRBV29-1 and TRBJ2-1; no firm D call. V gave up 2 bases and J gave up 2 bases, with 10 bases separating them. The CDR3 runs 14 residues. Germline CDR1 and CDR2: SQVTM and ANQGSEA.

The V gene is TRBV9, the J gene TRBJ2-7; a possible D gene is TRBD1 (6 bases). Trimming pared 4 bases from V and 2 bases from J, leaving 19 bases between. Germline CDR1 SGDLS, CDR2 YYNGEE. The CDR3 runs to 16 residues. For the CDR3, the DNA is TGTGCCAGCAGCCCGAACAGAGGACAGCGTCCCTACGAGCAGTACTTC. Translated, it gives CASSPNRGQRPYEQYF.

The table lists this clone with a few counts. The CDR3 nucleotides are TGCGCCAGCAGCTTGGCAGTCTCTGGAAACACCATATATTTT. Protein sequence: CASSLAVSGNTIYF. The chain joins TRBV5-1 to TRBJ1-3; D call uncertain. This CDR3 contains 14 residues. Germline-derived CDR1 and CDR2 are SGHRS and YFSETQ. Trimming took 0 bases from V and 0 from J, leaving 4 bases between them.

The V gene is TRBV13, the J gene TRBJ2-1, with D perhaps being TRBD1 or TRBD2 (6 bases each). The CDR3 is 13 amino acids. The V gene's germline CDR1 is PRHDT and CDR2 FYEKMQ (reference sequence). V was trimmed by 5 bases and J by 8 bases, leaving 13 bases between them. For the CDR3, the DNA is TGTGCCAGCAGCCAAGAAGGGGGGTATGAGCAGTTCTTC. Its protein is CASSQEGGYEQFF.

J is TRBJ1-4 and V is TRBV5-1; D not certain. The CDR3 totals 15 residues. CDR1 SGHRS and CDR2 YFSETQ come from the germline V gene. The V end was cut by 3 bases, the J end by 0 bases, with 9 bases between. The CDR3 spells CASSSYDATNEKLFF. The CDR3 coding sequence is TGCGCCAGCAGCTCATATGATGCAACTAATGAAAAACTGTTTTTT.

V usage is TRBV4-1 and J usage is TRBJ2-5, with TRBD2 identical over 14 bases. From germline, CDR1 is MGHRA and CDR2 YSYEKL. Trimming removed 5 bases from V and 2 bases from J; junction bases left unmatched: 7. This CDR3 comprises 17 residues. The CDR3 loop reads CASSARTSGRLQETQYF. The DNA of the CDR3 is TGCGCCAGCAGCGCGCGGACTAGCGGGAGGTTACAAGAGACCCAGTACTTC.

The chain combines TRBV27 with TRBJ2-6; D call uncertain. Germline values: CDR1 MNHEY, CDR2 SMNVEV (reference sequence). V gave up 2 bases and J gave up 12 bases, with 11 bases separating them. The CDR3 consists of 13 residues. The CDR3 reads CASSLRTPPVLTF. For the CDR3, the DNA is TGTGCCAGCAGTTTAAGGACCCCCCCCGTCCTGACTTTC. The variable domain in full, completed from reference TRBV27 and TRBJ2-6, reads EAQVTQNPRYLITVTGKKLTVTCSQNMNHEYMSWYRQDPGLGLRQIYYSMNVEVTDKGDVPEGYKVSRKEKRNFPLILESPSPNQTSLYFCASSLRTPPVLTFGAGSRLTVL.

This rearrangement joins TRBV19 to TRBJ2-2, with 12 bases lining up with TRBD1. Trimming removed 7 bases from V and 1 base from J; junction bases left unmatched: 10. Germline values: CDR1 LNHDA, CDR2 SQIVND (reference sequence). CDR3 size: 18 residues. The CDR3 sequence is CASTLGTGGYRNTGELFF. The CDR3 coding sequence is TGTGCCAGTACTCTAGGGACAGGGGGCTATAGGAACACCGGGGAGCTGTTTTTT. The full variable domain, completed using reference TRBV19 and TRBJ2-2, is DGGITQSPKYLFRKEGQNVTLSCEQNLNHDAMYWYRQDPGQGLRLIYYSQIVNDFQKGDIAEGYSVSREKKESFPLTVTSAQKNPTAFYLCASTLGTGGYRNTGELFFGEGSRLTVL.

This chain uses TRBV9 with TRBJ2-1, with D unresolved. Germline V CDR1 and CDR2: SGDLS, YYNGEE. The germline V and J ends were trimmed by 3 bases and 0 bases, with 13 bases remaining between them. The CDR3 has 16 residues. CDR3 sequence: CASSEGRLYSYNEQFF. CDR3 DNA sequence: TGTGCCAGCAGCGAGGGCCGGCTTTACTCCTACAATGAGCAGTTCTTC.

This rearrangement joins TRBV19 to TRBJ2-3; 8 nucleotides match TRBD1. The germline CDR1 and CDR2 sequences are LNHDA and SQIVND (reference sequence). The CDR3 consists of 16 residues. V dropped 6 bases and J dropped 0; count of bases not matched to a gene: 8. As DNA, the CDR3 is TGTGCCAGTAGAACCCGGGACAGGCCGAGCACAGATACGCAGTATTTT. Protein product: CASRTRDRPSTDTQYF.

Notes on this clone: Other nucleotide sequences in the sample specify the same CDR3. The rearrangement joins TRBV5-1 to TRBJ1-1; D call uncertain. Deletions cut 0 bases from V and 2 bases from J, with 11 bases between. Germline-derived CDR1 and CDR2 are SGHRS and YFSETQ. The CDR3 has 15 residues. CDR3 nucleotide sequence: TGCGCCAGCAGCTTGGCCTTCGGGGTAAACACTGAAGCTTTCTTT. This sequence encodes CASSLAFGVNTEAFF.

This clone was recorded only once. The chain recombines TRBV28 with TRBJ1-2; D is possibly TRBD1 (5 bases). Germline V gene sequence: CDR1 MDHEN, CDR2 SYDVKM. This CDR3 is built from 15 residues. V gave up 2 bases and J gave up 3 bases, with 13 bases separating them. CDR3 protein: CASSLTVAGDYGYTF. CDR3 coding DNA: TGTGCCAGCAGTTTAACTGTCGCGGGGGACTATGGCTACACCTTC.

As for this clone: Other DNA sequences in the sample encode the same CDR3. The chain couples TRBV27 to TRBJ2-2, with a tentative D call TRBD1 (6 bases). Germline loops: CDR1 MNHEY, CDR2 SMNVEV (reference sequence). Between the trimmed V and J ends, which lost 4 bases and 1 base, there was a span of 7 bases. The CDR3 is 14 amino acids. CDR3 region: CASSSRGNTGELFF. For the CDR3, the DNA is TGTGCCAGCAGTTCCAGGGGGAACACCGGGGAGCTGTTTTTT.